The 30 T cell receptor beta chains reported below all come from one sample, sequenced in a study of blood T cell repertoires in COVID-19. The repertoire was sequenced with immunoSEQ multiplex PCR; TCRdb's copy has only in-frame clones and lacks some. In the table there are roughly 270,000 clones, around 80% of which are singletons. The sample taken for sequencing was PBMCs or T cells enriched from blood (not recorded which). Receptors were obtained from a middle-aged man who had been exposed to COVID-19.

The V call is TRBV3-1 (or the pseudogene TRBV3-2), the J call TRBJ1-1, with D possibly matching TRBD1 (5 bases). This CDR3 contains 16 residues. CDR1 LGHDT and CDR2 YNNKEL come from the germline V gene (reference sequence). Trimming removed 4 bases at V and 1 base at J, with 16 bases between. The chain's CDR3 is CASSPIRQRANTEAFF. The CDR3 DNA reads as TGTGCCAGCAGCCCTATCCGACAGCGGGCGAACACTGAAGCTTTCTTT.

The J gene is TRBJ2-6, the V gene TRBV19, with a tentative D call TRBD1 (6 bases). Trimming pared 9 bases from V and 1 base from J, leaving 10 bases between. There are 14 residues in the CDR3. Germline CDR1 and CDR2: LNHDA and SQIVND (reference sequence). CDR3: CASNDRSGANVLTF. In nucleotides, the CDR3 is TGTGCCAGCAATGACAGGTCTGGGGCCAACGTCCTGACTTTC.

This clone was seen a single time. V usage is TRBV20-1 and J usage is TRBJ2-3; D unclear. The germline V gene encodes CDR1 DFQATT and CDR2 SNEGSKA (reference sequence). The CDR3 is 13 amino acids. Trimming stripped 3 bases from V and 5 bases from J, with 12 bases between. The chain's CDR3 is CSASKGAQDTQYF. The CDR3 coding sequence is TGCAGTGCTAGTAAAGGAGCCCAAGATACGCAGTATTTT.

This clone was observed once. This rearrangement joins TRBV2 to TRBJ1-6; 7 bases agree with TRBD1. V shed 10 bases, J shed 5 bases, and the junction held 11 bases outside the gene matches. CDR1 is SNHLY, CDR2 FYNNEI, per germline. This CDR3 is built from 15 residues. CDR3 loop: CANRAPGQNNSPLHF. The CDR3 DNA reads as TGTGCCAACCGTGCCCCGGGACAGAATAATTCACCCCTCCACTTT.

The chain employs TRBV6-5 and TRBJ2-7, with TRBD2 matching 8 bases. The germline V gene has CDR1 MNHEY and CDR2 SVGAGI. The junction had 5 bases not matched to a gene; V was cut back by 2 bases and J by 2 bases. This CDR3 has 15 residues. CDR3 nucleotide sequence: TGTGCCAGCAGTTACACAGCGGGAGTGGCCTACGAGCAGTACTTC. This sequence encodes CASSYTAGVAYEQYF.

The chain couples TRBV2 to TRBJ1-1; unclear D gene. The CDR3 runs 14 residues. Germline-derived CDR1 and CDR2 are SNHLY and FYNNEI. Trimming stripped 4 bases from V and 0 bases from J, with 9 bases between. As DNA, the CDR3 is TGTGCCAGCAGTGTTTCTCGCGTGAACACTGAAGCTTTCTTT. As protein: CASSVSRVNTEAFF.

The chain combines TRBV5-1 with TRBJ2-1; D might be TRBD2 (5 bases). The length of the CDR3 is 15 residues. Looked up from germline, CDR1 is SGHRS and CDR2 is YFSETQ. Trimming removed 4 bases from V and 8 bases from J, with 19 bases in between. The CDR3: CASSIGSYGRDEQFF. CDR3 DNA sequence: TGCGCCAGCAGCATAGGGAGCTACGGTAGGGATGAGCAGTTCTTC.

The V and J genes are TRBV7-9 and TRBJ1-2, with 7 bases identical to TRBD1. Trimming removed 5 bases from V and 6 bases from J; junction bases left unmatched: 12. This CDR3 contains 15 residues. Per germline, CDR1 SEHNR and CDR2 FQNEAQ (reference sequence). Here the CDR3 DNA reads TGTGCCAGCAGCACCTGGGGGACAGCGATGAATGGCTACACCTTC. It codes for CASSTWGTAMNGYTF.

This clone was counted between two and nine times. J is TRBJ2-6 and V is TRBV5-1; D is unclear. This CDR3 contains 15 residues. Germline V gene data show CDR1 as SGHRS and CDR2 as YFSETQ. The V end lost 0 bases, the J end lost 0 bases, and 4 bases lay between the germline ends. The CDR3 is CASSLGSSGANVLTF. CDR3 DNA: TGCGCCAGCAGCTTGGGTAGCTCTGGGGCCAACGTCCTGACTTTC.

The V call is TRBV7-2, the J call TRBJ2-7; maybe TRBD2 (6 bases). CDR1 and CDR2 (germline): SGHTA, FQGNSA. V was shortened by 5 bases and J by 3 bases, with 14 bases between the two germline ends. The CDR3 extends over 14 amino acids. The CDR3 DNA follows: TGTGCCAGCAGCATTAGCGGTTCGGGCTACGAGCAGTACTTC. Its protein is CASSISGSGYEQYF.

CDR3 in DNA: TGTGCCAGCAGCTTAGATTTGGGCTTTAATCAGCCCCAGCATTTT. This gives the protein CASSLDLGFNQPQHF. This chain links TRBV7-9 with TRBJ1-5; D is undetermined. The ends were cut back, 1 base at V and 4 bases at J, with 11 bases in the middle. Germline CDR1 reads SEHNR; CDR2 reads FQNEAQ (reference sequence). The CDR3 has 15 residues. The entire variable domain, with the rest obtained from reference TRBV7-9 and TRBJ1-5, is as follows: DTGVSQNPRHKITKRGQNVTFRCDPISEHNRLYWYRQTLGQGPEFLTYFQNEAQLEKSRLLSDRFSAERPKGSFSTLEIQRTEQGDSAMYLCASSLDLGFNQPQHFGDGTRLSIL.

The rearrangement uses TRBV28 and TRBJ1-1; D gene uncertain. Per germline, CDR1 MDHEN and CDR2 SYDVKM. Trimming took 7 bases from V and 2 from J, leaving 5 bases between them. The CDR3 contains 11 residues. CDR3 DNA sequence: TGTGCCAGCACCATCAACACTGAAGCTTTCTTT. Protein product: CASTINTEAFF.

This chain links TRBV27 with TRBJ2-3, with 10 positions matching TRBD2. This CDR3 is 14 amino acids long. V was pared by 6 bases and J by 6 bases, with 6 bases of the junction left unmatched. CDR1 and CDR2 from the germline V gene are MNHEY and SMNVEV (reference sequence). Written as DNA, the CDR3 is TGTGCCAGCAGCCGGACTAGCGGCATGGATACGCAGTATTTT. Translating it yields CASSRTSGMDTQYF.

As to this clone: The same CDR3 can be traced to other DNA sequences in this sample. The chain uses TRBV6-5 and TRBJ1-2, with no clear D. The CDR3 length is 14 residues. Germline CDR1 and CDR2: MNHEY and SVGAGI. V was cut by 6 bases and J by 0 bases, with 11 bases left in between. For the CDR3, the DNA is TGTGCCAGCAGGAGGACGGGAGCTAACTATGGCTACACCTTC. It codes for CASRRTGANYGYTF.

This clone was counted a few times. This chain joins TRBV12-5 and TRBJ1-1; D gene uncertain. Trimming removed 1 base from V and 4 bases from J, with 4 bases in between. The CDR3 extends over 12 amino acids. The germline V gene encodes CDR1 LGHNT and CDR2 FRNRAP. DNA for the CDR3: TGTGCTAGTGGTTTGGACATCACTGAAGCTTTCTTT. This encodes CASGLDITEAFF.

The CDR3 coding sequence is TGTGCCAGCAGCCATTTAAGCTTCTATGGCTACACCTTC. Residues: CASSHLSFYGYTF. The genes are TRBV3-1 (or the pseudogene TRBV3-2) and TRBJ1-2, with no clear D. Trimming pared 3 bases from V and 4 bases from J, leaving 9 bases between. Germline CDR1 reads LGHDT; CDR2 reads YNNKEL (reference sequence). This CDR3 region has 13 residues.

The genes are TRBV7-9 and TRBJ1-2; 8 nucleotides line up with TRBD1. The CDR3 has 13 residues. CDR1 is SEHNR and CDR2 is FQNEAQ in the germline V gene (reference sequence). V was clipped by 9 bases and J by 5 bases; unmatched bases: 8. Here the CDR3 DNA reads TGTGCCAGTGGCCTAGGGACAGGATATGGCTACACCTTC. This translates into CASGLGTGYGYTF.

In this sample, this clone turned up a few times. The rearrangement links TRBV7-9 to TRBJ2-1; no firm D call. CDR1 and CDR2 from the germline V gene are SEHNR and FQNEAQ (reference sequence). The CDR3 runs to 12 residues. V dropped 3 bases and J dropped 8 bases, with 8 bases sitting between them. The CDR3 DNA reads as TGTGCCAGCAGCTTCCCGGTGGATGAGCAGTTCTTC. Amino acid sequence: CASSFPVDEQFF.

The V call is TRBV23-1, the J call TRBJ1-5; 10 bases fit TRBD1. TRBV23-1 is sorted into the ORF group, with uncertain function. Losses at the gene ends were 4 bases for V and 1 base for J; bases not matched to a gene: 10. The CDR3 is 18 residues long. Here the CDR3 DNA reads TGCGCCAGCAGTCGAAGGGACAGGGGTATGAACAGCAATCAGCCCCAGCATTTT. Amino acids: CASSRRDRGMNSNQPQHF.

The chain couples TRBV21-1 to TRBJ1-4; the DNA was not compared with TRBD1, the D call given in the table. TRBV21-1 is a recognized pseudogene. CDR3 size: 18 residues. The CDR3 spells CASRTDRVGDRLPEKLFF. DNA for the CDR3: TGTGCCAGCAGGACGGACAGGGTAGGTGACCGTCTTCCTGAAAAACTGTTTTTT.

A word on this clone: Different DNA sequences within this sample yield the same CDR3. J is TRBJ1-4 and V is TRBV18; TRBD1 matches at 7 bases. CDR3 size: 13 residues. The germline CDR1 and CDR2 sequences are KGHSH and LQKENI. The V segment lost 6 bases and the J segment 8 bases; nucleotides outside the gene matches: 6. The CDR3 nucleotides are TGTGCCAGCTCGCGCGGACAGGAGGAAAAACTGTTTTTT. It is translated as CASSRGQEEKLFF.

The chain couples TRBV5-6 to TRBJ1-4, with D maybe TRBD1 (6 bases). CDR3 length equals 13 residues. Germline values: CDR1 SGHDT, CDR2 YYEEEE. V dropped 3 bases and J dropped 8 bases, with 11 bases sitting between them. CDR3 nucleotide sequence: TGTGCCAGCAGCTCTACAGGGCCCGAAAAACTGTTTTTT. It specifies CASSSTGPEKLFF.

The CDR3 DNA sequence: TGTGCCAGCAACCAACTAGGGACACCACAACAGTACTTC. Encoded protein: CASNQLGTPQQYF. The chain carries TRBV12-3 or TRBV12-4 and TRBJ2-7; maybe TRBD1 (6 bases). This CDR3 has 13 residues. Trimming pared 7 bases from V and 10 bases from J, leaving 20 bases between.

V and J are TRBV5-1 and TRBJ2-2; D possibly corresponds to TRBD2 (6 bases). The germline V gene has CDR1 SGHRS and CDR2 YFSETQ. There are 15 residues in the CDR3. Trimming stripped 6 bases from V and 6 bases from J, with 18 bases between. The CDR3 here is CASTAEGPPAGELFF. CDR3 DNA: TGCGCCAGCACCGCGGAGGGACCCCCTGCCGGGGAGCTGTTTTTT. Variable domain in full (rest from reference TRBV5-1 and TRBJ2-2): KAGVTQTPRYLIKTRGQQVTLSCSPISGHRSVSWYQQTPGQGLQFLFEYFSETQRNKGNFPGRFSGRQFSNSRSEMNVSTLELGDSALYLCASTAEGPPAGELFFGEGSRLTVL.

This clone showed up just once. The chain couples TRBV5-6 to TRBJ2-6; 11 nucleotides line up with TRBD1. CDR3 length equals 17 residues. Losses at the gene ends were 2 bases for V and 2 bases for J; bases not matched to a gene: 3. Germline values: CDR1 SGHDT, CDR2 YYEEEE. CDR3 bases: TGTGCCAGCAGCTTCGGGACAGGGGGAGCTGGGGCCAACGTCCTGACTTTC. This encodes CASSFGTGGAGANVLTF.

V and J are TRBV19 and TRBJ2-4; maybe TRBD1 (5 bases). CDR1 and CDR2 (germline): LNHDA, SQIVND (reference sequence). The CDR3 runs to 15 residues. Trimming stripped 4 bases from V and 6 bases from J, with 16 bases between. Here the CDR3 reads CASSKGVYDGNIQYF. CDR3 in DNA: TGTGCCAGTAGTAAAGGGGTCTACGACGGAAACATTCAGTACTTC.

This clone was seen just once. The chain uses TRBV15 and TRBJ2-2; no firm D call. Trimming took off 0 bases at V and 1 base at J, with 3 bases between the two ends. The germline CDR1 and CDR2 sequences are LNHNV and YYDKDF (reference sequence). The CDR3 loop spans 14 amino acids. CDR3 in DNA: TGTGCCACCAGCAGAGATAGGAACACCGGGGAGCTGTTTTTT. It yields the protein CATSRDRNTGELFF.

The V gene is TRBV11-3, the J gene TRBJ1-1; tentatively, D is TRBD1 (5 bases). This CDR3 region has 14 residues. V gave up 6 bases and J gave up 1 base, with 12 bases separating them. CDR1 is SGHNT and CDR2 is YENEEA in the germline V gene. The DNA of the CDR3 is TGTGCCAGCAGGTGGCGGGGGAAGAACACTGAAGCTTTCTTT. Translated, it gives CASRWRGKNTEAFF. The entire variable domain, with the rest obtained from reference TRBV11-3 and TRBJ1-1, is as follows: EAGVVQSPRYKIIEKKQPVAFWCNPISGHNTLYWYLQNLGQGPELLIRYENEEAVDDSQLPKDRFSAERLKGVDSTLKIQPAELGDSAVYLCASRWRGKNTEAFFGQGTRLTVV.

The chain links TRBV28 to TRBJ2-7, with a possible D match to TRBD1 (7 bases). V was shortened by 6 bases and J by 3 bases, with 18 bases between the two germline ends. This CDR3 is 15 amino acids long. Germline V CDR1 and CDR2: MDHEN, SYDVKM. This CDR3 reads CASRGGQLVFYEQYF. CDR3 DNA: TGTGCCAGCAGGGGGGGACAGTTGGTCTTCTACGAGCAGTACTTC.

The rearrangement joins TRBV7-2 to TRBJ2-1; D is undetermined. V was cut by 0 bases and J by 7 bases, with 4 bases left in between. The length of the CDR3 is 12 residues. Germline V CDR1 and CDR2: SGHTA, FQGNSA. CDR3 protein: CASSLAANEQFF. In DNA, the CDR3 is TGTGCCAGCAGCTTAGCGGCAAATGAGCAGTTCTTC.